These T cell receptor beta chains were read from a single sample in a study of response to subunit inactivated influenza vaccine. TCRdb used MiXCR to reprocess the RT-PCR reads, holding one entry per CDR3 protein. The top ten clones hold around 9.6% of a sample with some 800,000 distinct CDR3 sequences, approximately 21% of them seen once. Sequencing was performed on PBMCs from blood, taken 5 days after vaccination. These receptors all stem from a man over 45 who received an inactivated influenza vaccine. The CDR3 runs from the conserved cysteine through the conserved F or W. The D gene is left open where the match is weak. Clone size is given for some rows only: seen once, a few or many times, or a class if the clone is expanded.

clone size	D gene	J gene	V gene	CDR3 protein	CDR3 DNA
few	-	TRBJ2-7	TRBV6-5	CASSYSGSGGNYEQYF	TGTGCCAGCAGTTACTCGGGCAGCGGAGGGAATTACGAGCAGTACTTC
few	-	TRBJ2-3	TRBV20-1	CSAVTSSTSTDTQYF	TGCAGTGCGGTTACTAGCAGTACTAGCACAGATACGCAGTATTTT
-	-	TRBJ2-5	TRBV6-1	CASRDATGQETQYF	TGTGCCAGCAGGGATGCGACAGGCCAAGAGACCCAGTACTTC
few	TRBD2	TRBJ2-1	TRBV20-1	CSATPRGGRIDEQFF	TGCAGTGCCACCCCTCGGGGGGGTCGGATCGATGAGCAGTTCTTC
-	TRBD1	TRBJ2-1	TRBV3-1	CASSPGQRFYNEQFF	TGTGCCAGCAGCCCGGGACAGAGATTCTACAATGAGCAGTTCTTC
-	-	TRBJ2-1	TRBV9	CASSVADEQFF	TGTGCCAGCAGCGTAGCCGATGAGCAGTTCTTC
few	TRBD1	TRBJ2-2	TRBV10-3	CAIRGTGENTGELFF	TGTGCCATCAGGGGGACAGGGGAGAACACCGGGGAGCTGTTTTTT
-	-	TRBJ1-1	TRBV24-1	CATSDSFSGTEAFF	TGTGCCACCAGTGATTCCTTCTCCGGCACTGAAGCTTTCTTT
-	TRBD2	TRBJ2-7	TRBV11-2	CASSLEPSGGASEQYF	TGTGCCAGCAGCTTAGAACCTAGCGGGGGGGCAAGCGAGCAGTACTTC
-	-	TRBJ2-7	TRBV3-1	CASSYGIYEQYF	TGTGCCAGCAGCTACGGAATCTACGAGCAGTACTTC
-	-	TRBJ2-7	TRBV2	CASREGVYEQYF	TGTGCCAGCAGGGAAGGGGTTTACGAGCAGTACTTC
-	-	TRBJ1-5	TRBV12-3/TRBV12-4	CASRGGGQPQHF	TGTGCCAGCAGAGGGGGGGGTCAGCCCCAGCATTTT
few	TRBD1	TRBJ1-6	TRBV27	CASSLYTGVYNSPLHF	TGTGCCAGCAGTTTATATACAGGGGTCTATAATTCACCCCTCCACTTT
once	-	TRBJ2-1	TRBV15	CATSGEGADLLYNEQFF	TGTGCCACCAGTGGAGAAGGAGCAGACTTATTATACAATGAGCAGTTCTTC
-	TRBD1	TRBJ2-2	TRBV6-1	CASTLGGRRTGELFF	TGTGCCAGCACCTTAGGGGGCCGAAGAACCGGGGAGCTGTTTTTT
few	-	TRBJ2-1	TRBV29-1	CSVVTPNEQFF	TGCAGCGTTGTAACTCCTAATGAGCAGTTCTTC
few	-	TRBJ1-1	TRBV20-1	CSARKGQPNTEAFF	TGCAGTGCTAGAAAGGGACAACCGAACACTGAAGCTTTCTTT
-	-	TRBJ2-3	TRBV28	CASTPGLGGGTDTQYF	TGTGCCAGCACCCCAGGGCTTGGGGGAGGCACAGATACGCAGTATTTT
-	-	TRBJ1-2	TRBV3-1	CASSQDSHRPYGYTF	TGTGCCAGCAGCCAAGATTCTCACAGACCCTATGGCTACACCTTC
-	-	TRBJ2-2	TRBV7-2	CASSLEGGGTGELFF	TGTGCCAGCAGCTTAGAAGGGGGGGGGACCGGGGAGCTGTTTTTT
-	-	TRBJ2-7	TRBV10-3	CASSDGTSSYEQYF	TGTGCCTCCTCCGATGGGACCAGCTCCTACGAGCAGTACTTC